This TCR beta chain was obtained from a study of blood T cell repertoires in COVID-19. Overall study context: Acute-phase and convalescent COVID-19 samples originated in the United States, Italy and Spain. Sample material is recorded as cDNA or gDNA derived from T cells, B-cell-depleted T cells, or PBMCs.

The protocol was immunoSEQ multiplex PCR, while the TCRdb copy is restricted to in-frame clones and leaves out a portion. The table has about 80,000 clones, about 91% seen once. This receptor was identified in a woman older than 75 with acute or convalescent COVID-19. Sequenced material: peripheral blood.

The CDR3 reads CASSPGTGVYEQYF. CDR3 DNA: TGTGCCAGCAGCCCCGGGACAGGGGTATACGAGCAGTACTTC. The chain recombines TRBV5-6 with TRBJ2-7, with 10 positions matching TRBD1. The V gene's germline CDR1 is SGHDT and CDR2 YYEEEE. CDR3 length: 14 amino acids. The V and J ends lost 4 bases and 4 bases, in that order; junction bases with no gene match: 5.